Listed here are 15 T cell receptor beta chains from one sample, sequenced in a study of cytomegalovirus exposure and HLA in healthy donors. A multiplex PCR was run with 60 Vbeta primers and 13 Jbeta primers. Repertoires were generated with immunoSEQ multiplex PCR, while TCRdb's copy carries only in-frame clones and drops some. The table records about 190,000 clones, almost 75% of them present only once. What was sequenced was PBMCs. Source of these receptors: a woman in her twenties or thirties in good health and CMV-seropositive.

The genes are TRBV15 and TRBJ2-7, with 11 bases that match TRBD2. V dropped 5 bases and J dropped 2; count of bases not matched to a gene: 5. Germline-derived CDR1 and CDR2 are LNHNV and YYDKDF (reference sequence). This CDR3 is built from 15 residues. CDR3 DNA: TGTGCCACCAGCGTGACTAGCGGGGCAACCTACGAGCAGTACTTC. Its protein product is CATSVTSGATYEQYF.

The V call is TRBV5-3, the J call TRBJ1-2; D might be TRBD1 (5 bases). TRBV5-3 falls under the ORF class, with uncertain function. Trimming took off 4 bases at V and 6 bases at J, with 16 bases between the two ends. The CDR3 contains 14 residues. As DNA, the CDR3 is TGTGCCAGAAGCCCAACGGGGGGGGACCATGGCTACACCTTC. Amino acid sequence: CARSPTGGDHGYTF.

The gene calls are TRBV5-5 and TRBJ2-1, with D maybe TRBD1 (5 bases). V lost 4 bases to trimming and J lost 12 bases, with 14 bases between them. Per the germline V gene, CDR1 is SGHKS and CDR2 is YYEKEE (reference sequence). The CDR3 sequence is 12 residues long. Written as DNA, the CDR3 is TGTGCCAGCAGCCCCATGACAGAGAGGCAGTTCTTC. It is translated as CASSPMTERQFF.

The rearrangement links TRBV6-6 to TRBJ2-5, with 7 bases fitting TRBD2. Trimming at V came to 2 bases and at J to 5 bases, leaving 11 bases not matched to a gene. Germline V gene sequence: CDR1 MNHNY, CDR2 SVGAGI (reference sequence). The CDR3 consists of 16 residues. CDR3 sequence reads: CASSYEPGGSSETQYF. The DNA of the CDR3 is TGTGCCAGCAGTTACGAACCGGGAGGATCGAGTGAGACCCAGTACTTC.

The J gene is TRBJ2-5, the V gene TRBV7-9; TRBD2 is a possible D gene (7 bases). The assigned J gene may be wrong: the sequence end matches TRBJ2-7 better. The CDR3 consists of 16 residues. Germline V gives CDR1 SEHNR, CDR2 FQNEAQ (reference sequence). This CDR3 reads CASSLSGGGISYEQYF. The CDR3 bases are TGTGCCAGCAGCTTATCGGGCGGGGGCATCTCCTACGAGCAGTACTTC.

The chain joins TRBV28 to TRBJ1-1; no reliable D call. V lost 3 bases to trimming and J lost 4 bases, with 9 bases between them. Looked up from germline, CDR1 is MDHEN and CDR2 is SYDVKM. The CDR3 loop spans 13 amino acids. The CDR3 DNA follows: TGTGCCAGCAGTTTGACGGGTAGCACTGAAGCTTTCTTT. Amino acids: CASSLTGSTEAFF.

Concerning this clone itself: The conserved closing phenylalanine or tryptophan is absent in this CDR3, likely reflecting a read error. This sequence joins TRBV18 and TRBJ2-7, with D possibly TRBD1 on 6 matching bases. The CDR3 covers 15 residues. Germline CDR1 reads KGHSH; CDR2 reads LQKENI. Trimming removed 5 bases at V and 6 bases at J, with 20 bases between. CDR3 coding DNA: TGTGCCAGCTCAGTAGGGACATTGGGTTCTCTCGAGCAGTACCTC. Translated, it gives CASSVGTLGSLEQYL.

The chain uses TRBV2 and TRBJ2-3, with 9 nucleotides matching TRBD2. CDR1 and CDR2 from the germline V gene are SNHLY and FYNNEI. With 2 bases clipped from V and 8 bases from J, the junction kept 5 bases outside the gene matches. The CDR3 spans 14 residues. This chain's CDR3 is CASSESAGGITQYF. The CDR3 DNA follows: TGTGCCAGCAGTGAATCCGCGGGAGGGATTACGCAGTATTTT. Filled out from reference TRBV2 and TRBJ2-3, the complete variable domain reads EPEVTQTPSHQVTQMGQEVILRCVPISNHLYFYWYRQILGQKVEFLVSFYNNEISEKSEIFDDQFSVERPDGSNFTLKIRSTKLEDSAMYFCASSESAGGITQYFGPGTRLTVL.

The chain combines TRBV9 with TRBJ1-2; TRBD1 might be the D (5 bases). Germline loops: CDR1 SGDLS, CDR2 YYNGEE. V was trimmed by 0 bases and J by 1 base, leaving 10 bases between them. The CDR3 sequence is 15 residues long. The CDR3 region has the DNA TGTGCCAGCAGCGTAGATGGGGGGAATAACTATGGCTACACCTTC. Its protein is CASSVDGGNNYGYTF.

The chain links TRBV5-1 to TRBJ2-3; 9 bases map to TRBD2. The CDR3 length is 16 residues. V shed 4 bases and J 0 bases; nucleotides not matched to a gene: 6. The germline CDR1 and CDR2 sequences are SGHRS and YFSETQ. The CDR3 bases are TGCGCCAGCAGCCCACGACTAGCGGCTAGCACAGATACGCAGTATTTT. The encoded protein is CASSPRLAASTDTQYF.

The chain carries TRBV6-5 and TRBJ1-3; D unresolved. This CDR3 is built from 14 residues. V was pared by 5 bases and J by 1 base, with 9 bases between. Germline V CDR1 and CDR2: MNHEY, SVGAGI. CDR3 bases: TGTGCCAGCAGTCGGACTGGATCTGGAAACACCATATATTTT. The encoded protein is CASSRTGSGNTIYF.

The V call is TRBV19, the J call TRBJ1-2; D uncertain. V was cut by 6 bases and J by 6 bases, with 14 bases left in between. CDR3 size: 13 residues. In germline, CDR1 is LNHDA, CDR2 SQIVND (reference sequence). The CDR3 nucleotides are TGTGCCAGTAGAAGCAGGCTATACGATGGCTACACCTTC. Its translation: CASRSRLYDGYTF.

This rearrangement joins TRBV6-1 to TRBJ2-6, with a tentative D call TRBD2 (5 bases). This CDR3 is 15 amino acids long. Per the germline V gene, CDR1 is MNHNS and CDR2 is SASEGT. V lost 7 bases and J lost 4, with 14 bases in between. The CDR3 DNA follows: TGTGCCAGCATTCCGACTATTGGCGGGGCCAACGTCCTGACTTTC. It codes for CASIPTIGGANVLTF.

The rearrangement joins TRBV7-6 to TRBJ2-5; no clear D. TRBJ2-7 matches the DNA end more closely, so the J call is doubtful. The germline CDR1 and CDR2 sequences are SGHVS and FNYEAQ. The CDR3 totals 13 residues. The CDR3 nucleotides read TGTGCCAGCAGCTTTAGTGACTCCTACGAGCAGTACTTC. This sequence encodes CASSFSDSYEQYF.

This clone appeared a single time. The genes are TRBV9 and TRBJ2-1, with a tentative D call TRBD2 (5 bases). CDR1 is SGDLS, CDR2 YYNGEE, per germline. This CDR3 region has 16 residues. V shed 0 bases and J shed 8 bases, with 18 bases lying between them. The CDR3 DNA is TGTGCCAGCAGCGTAGCTTCTTTAGGCGGGCAGGATGAGCAGTTCTTC. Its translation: CASSVASLGGQDEQFF.